Shown below are 15 T cell receptor beta chains from a single sample sequenced in a study of CD8 T cells in Susac syndrome (dated by TCRdb to between 2018 and 2020). The library was produced with the immunoSEQ multiplex PCR assay. RNA was extracted using the RNeasy kit, and about 0.45 to 1 ug of the RNA was reverse transcribed with random hexamers. TCRdb reworked the public reads: Q25 trimming with fastp, MiXCR clone assembly, productive beta chains retained. A single entry per CDR3 protein holds the most common genes and DNA from its merged rows. For this sample the table gives more than 150,000 distinct CDR3 sequences, of which just under 97% were detected only once. The top ten clonotypes cover 0.14% to 0.15% of the sample. Sequencing was carried out using CD8+ T cells from PBMCs. These receptors were collected from a human donor with multiple sclerosis.

V gene TRBV5-6 combines with J gene TRBJ2-7, with 7 bases identical to TRBD1. The CDR3 runs 14 residues. V shed 4 bases and J 2 bases; nucleotides not matched to a gene: 6. CDR1 and CDR2 from the germline V gene are SGHDT and YYEEEE. CDR3 coding DNA: TGTGCCAGCAGCGTGGACAGGTCAACCTACGAGCAGTACTTC. It specifies CASSVDRSTYEQYF.

This sequence joins TRBV14 and TRBJ2-7; D gene unclear. Per the germline V gene, CDR1 is SGHDN and CDR2 is FVKESK. Trimming removed 4 bases at V and 3 bases at J, with 16 bases between. The CDR3 loop spans 15 amino acids. The CDR3 region has the DNA TGTGCCAGCAGCCCAGGACGGCACCTACACTACGAGCAGTACTTC. Protein: CASSPGRHLHYEQYF.

The chain employs TRBV7-9 and TRBJ2-7, with D tentatively TRBD2 (7 bases). The V and J ends lost 5 bases and 7 bases respectively, with 15 bases between them. Germline CDR1 and CDR2: SEHNR and FQNEAQ (reference sequence). This CDR3 is built from 13 residues. The CDR3 sequence: CASSPGGQAEQYV. CDR3 in DNA: TGTGCCAGCAGCCCCGGGGGGCAGGCGGAGCAGTACGTC.

This chain connects TRBV6-4 to TRBJ2-1; 8 nucleotides agree with TRBD1. Germline V gene lookup returns CDR1 MRHNA and CDR2 SNTAGT. CDR3 length: 16 residues. With V trimmed by 4 bases and J by 8 bases, 13 bases remained unmatched. CDR3 DNA sequence: TGTGCCAGCAGTGCAACCCCAGGACAGGGTAGTGATGAGCAGTTCTTC. Residues: CASSATPGQGSDEQFF.

The chain combines TRBV12-3 or TRBV12-4 with TRBJ2-1; D gene uncertain. This CDR3 spans 14 amino acids. Trimming shortened V by 6 bases and J by 0 bases, and 9 bases separated the two germline ends. The CDR3 nucleotides read TGTGCCAGCAGGACTGAAGACTCCTACAATGAGCAGTTCTTC. Its translation: CASRTEDSYNEQFF.

The chain joins TRBV27 to TRBJ2-7; D remains unclear. This CDR3 spans 13 amino acids. Trimming pared 5 bases from V and 1 base from J, leaving 9 bases between. In germline, CDR1 is MNHEY, CDR2 SMNVEV (reference sequence). CDR3 bases: TGTGCCAGCAGTGTAGGCCGATCCTACGAGCAGTACTTC. This codes for CASSVGRSYEQYF.

The CDR3 nucleotides are TGTGCCAGCAGCTCCATACACGCAGGGCCCGAGACCCAGTACTTC. It translates to CASSSIHAGPETQYF. The rearrangement uses TRBV7-8 and TRBJ2-5, with D possibly being TRBD1 (5 bases). The germline V gene has CDR1 SGHVS and CDR2 FQNEAQ. Trimming cost V 4 bases and J 5 bases, with 17 bases left between them. This CDR3 has 15 amino acids. Complete variable domain (other parts from reference TRBV7-8 and TRBJ2-5): GAGVSQSPRYKVAKRGQDVALRCDPISGHVSLFWYQQALGQGPEFLTYFQNEAQLDKSGLPSDRFFAERPEGSVSTLKIQRTQQEDSAVYLCASSSIHAGPETQYFGPGTRLLVL.

This chain joins TRBV3-1 and TRBJ1-2; no reliable D call. Germline V lookup: CDR1 LGHDT, CDR2 YNNKEL (reference sequence). This CDR3 has 15 amino acids. V was cut by 0 bases and J by 4 bases, with 12 bases left in between. The CDR3 here is CASSQDLMGSYGYTF. The DNA for the CDR3 is TGTGCCAGCAGCCAAGATCTTATGGGCAGCTATGGCTACACCTTC.

The chain joins TRBV29-1 to TRBJ1-2; no clear D gene. V was shortened by 0 bases and J by 0 bases, with 17 bases between the two germline ends. This CDR3 contains 17 residues. Germline V gives CDR1 SQVTM, CDR2 ANQGSEA. CDR3 loop: CSVEESIGSGTNYGYTF. The CDR3 DNA reads as TGCAGCGTTGAAGAGAGTATAGGGTCAGGAACTAACTATGGCTACACCTTC.

J is TRBJ2-7 and V is TRBV6-5; TRBD1 is a possible D gene (6 bases). Trimming shortened V by 6 bases and J by 6 bases, and 15 bases separated the two germline ends. CDR1 MNHEY and CDR2 SVGAGI come from the germline V gene. There are 13 residues in the CDR3. CDR3 sequence reads: CASRGAGEGEQYV. CDR3 nucleotides: TGTGCCAGCAGGGGGGCTGGGGAAGGCGAGCAGTACGTC.

The chain uses TRBV7-9 and TRBJ1-3, with 7 bases fitting TRBD1. V lost 6 bases and J lost 3; bases outside the gene matches: 8. Germline assignment: CDR1 SEHNR and CDR2 FQNEAQ (reference sequence). This CDR3 region has 15 residues. As DNA, the CDR3 is TGTGCCAGCAGACCTGACAGGGAACTTGGAAACACCATATATTTT. It translates to CASRPDRELGNTIYF.

The gene calls are TRBV30 and TRBJ1-1; possible D gene TRBD1, 5 bases. The CDR3 totals 13 residues. V was clipped by 0 bases and J by 5 bases, with 10 bases between them. The germline CDR1 and CDR2 sequences are GTSNPN and SVGIG (reference sequence). CDR3 protein: CAWSVYGGTEAFF. CDR3 in DNA: TGTGCCTGGAGTGTCTACGGGGGGACTGAAGCTTTCTTT.

The rearrangement links TRBV5-6 to TRBJ2-2; weak D call: TRBD1 (6 bases). The V end lost 4 bases, the J end lost 6 bases, and 10 bases lay between the germline ends. This CDR3 has 13 amino acids. Germline V gene data show CDR1 as SGHDT and CDR2 as YYEEEE. CDR3 region: CASSTQGAGELFF. CDR3 sequence (DNA): TGTGCCAGCAGCACACAGGGAGCCGGGGAGCTGTTTTTT. Complete variable domain (other parts from reference TRBV5-6 and TRBJ2-2): DAGVTQSPTHLIKTRGQQVTLRCSPKSGHDTVSWYQQALGQGPQFIFQYYEEEERQRGNFPDRFSGHQFPNYSSELNVNALLLGDSALYLCASSTQGAGELFFGEGSRLTVL.

This sequence joins TRBV29-1 and TRBJ2-5; D is possibly TRBD2 (6 bases). Per germline, CDR1 SQVTM and CDR2 ANQGSEA. The CDR3 loop spans 12 amino acids. V was shortened by 7 bases and J by 4 bases, with 13 bases between the two germline ends. CDR3 residues: CSARGNGETQYF. Written as DNA, the CDR3 is TGCAGCGCTCGGGGGAATGGAGAGACCCAGTACTTC. Complete variable domain (other parts from reference TRBV29-1 and TRBJ2-5): SAVISQKPSRDICQRGTSLTIQCQVDSQVTMMFWYRQQPGQSLTLIATANQGSEATYESGFVIDKFPISRPNLTFSTLTVSNMSPEDSSIYLCSARGNGETQYFGPGTRLLVL.

This clonotype is a singleton in its sample. The V call is TRBV19, the J call TRBJ2-7, with unresolved D. This CDR3 has 13 residues. The germline CDR1 and CDR2 sequences are LNHDA and SQIVND (reference sequence). Trimming stripped 4 bases from V and 0 bases from J, with 7 bases between. The DNA for the CDR3 is TGTGCCAGTAGTACCACAAACTCCTACGAGCAGTACGTC. Its translation: CASSTTNSYEQYV.